Shown below are 10 T cell receptor beta chains from a single sample sequenced in a study of T cells after yellow fever vaccination. MiXCR, run by TCRdb on the 5' RACE reads, gives a single entry per CDR3 protein. Found here are fewer than 350,000 distinct CDR3 sequences, roughly 9.4% of them singletons; the top ten hold 18%. The starting material was PBMCs, obtained on the day of the first yellow fever vaccination. The receptors stem from a man aged 18 to 29 who received the YFV17D yellow fever vaccine.

This clonotype was detected only a few times. The chain joins TRBV23-1 to TRBJ2-1; D unresolved. TRBV23-1 carries the ORF label, with uncertain function. The CDR3 spans 14 residues. Trimming left V 1 base short and J 3 bases short, with 7 bases between. The chain's CDR3 is CASSQFEVYNEQFF. The CDR3 nucleotides read TGCGCCAGCAGTCAATTCGAGGTCTACAATGAGCAGTTCTTC.

This clonotype was found many times. This chain joins TRBV5-5 and TRBJ1-2, with 7 bases that match TRBD1. CDR1 is SGHKS, CDR2 YYEKEE, per germline (reference sequence). This CDR3 is built from 14 residues. With V trimmed by 2 bases and J by 5 bases, 6 bases remained unmatched. CDR3 in DNA: TGTGCCAGCAGCTTAGGGACAGAATTTTATGGCTACACCTTC. Encoded protein: CASSLGTEFYGYTF.

The CDR3 coding sequence is TGTGCCAGCAGCCGCGCCTGGCAGCGGGGGGTCGGCACAGATACGCAGTATTTT. Translation: CASSRAWQRGVGTDTQYF. This chain links TRBV7-6 with TRBJ2-3; 9 nucleotides line up with TRBD2. Per the germline V gene, CDR1 is SGHVS and CDR2 is FNYEAQ. The CDR3 runs to 18 residues. J was trimmed by 1 base and V by 5 bases; bases with no gene match: 13.

This clonotype was counted a few times. The gene calls are TRBV28 and TRBJ2-1; TRBD1 is a possible D gene (5 bases). The germline V and J ends were trimmed by 9 bases and 8 bases, with 17 bases remaining between them. This CDR3 comprises 13 residues. Germline CDR1 MDHEN, CDR2 SYDVKM. CDR3 nucleotides: TGTGCCAGTATGAATTACAGGTTTCATGAGCAGTTCTTC. Amino acid sequence: CASMNYRFHEQFF. The full variable domain, completed using reference TRBV28 and TRBJ2-1, is DVKVTQSSRYLVKRTGEKVFLECVQDMDHENMFWYRQDPGLGLRLIYFSYDVKMKEKGDIPEGYSVSREKKERFSLILESASTNQTSMYLCASMNYRFHEQFFGPGTRLTVL.

In this sample, this clonotype turned up many times. The rearrangement links TRBV6-5 to TRBJ2-1; TRBD2 agrees at 7 bases. The germline CDR1 and CDR2 sequences are MNHEY and SVGAGI. CDR3 length equals 16 residues. The V and J ends lost 0 bases and 1 base, in that order; junction bases with no gene match: 3. As DNA, the CDR3 is TGTGCCAGCAGTTACTCGGGGGGAGGGTCCTACAATGAGCAGTTCTTC. Translated: CASSYSGGGSYNEQFF.

V usage is TRBV5-8 and J usage is TRBJ2-2; either TRBD1 or TRBD2 may supply D (5 bases each). Germline CDR1 reads SGHTS; CDR2 reads YDEGEE. The CDR3 is made up of 16 amino acids. V was cut by 4 bases and J by 4 bases, with 17 bases left in between. In nucleotides, the CDR3 is TGTGCCAGCAGCCCCTACAGGAGGTCATTCACCGGGGAGCTGTTTTTT. It is translated as CASSPYRRSFTGELFF.

This clonotype was detected a few times. The rearrangement joins TRBV2 to TRBJ2-7; 7 positions agree with TRBD2. J gave up 4 bases and V 10 bases, and 7 bases lay outside the gene matches. From germline, CDR1 is SNHLY and CDR2 FYNNEI. The CDR3 runs 12 residues. CDR3 in DNA: TGTGCCACCCGCGGGAGTCGATACGAGCAGTACGTC. This translates into CATRGSRYEQYV.

This clonotype has a count of ten or more. The rearrangement uses TRBV6-1 and TRBJ2-5; TRBD2 might be the D (6 bases). V was cut by 6 bases and J by 2 bases, with 10 bases left in between. Germline V lookup: CDR1 MNHNS, CDR2 SASEGT. This CDR3 contains 13 residues. The CDR3 region is CASSRDLQETQYF. In DNA, the CDR3 is TGTGCCAGCAGCAGGGACTTACAAGAGACCCAGTACTTC.

This clonotype was recorded a few times. The chain recombines TRBV5-1 with TRBJ2-1; D gene ambiguous. The CDR3 loop spans 13 amino acids. Looked up from germline, CDR1 is SGHRS and CDR2 is YFSETQ. Trimming pared 0 bases from V and 8 bases from J, leaving 9 bases between. CDR3 in DNA: TGCGCCAGCAGCTTGGGACCGCCCGATGAGCAGTTCTTC. Its translation: CASSLGPPDEQFF.

V and J are TRBV29-1 and TRBJ2-3; weak D call: TRBD2 (5 bases). Deletions cut 6 bases from V and 1 base from J, with 20 bases between. Germline V gives CDR1 SQVTM, CDR2 ANQGSEA. The CDR3 has 16 residues. The CDR3 DNA follows: TGCAGCGTGAACGGAGGACCTGGACCTGGCACAGATACGCAGTATTTT. This gives the protein CSVNGGPGPGTDTQYF.